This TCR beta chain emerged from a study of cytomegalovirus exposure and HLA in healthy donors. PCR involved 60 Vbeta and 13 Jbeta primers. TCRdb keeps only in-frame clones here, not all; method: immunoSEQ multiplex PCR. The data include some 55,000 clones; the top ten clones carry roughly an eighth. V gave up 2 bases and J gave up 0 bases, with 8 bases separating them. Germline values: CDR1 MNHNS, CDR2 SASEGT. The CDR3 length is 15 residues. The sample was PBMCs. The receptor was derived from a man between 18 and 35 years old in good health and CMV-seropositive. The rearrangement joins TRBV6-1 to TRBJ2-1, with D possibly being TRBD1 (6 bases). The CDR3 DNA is TGTGCCAGCAGTGAATTAGGGGGCTCCTACAATGAGCAGTTCTTC. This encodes CASSELGGSYNEQFF.